This TCR beta chain was identified in a study of T-cell reconstitution after alpha-beta-depleted transplantation in children. This sample's TCRbeta library carried unique molecular identifier barcodes. TCRdb redid the calling of the PCR reads with MiXCR, one entry per CDR3 protein. The sample lists roughly 250,000 distinct CDR3 sequences, roughly 8.2% occurring once. This clonotype was recorded many times. The sequences come from PBMCs, mostly from graft donor cells, collected 180 days after TCRalphabeta/CD19-depleted stem cell transplant. This TCR derives from a male patient younger than 18 who had a stem cell transplant for acute lymphoblastic leukemia, so the T cells may come from the graft donor.

This CDR3 is CASSLGGDRGQETQYF. The CDR3 DNA follows: TGCGCCAGCAGCTTGGGGGGGGACAGGGGCCAAGAGACCCAGTACTTC. The rearrangement links TRBV5-1 to TRBJ2-5; 10 positions agree with TRBD1. CDR1 SGHRS and CDR2 YFSETQ come from the germline V gene. Losses at the gene ends were 0 bases for V and 1 base for J; bases not matched to a gene: 3. The CDR3 loop spans 16 amino acids.